A selection of T cell receptor beta chains follows, all from one sample in a study of blood T cell repertoires in COVID-19. Assay: immunoSEQ multiplex PCR; the TCRdb copy retains only in-frame clones and omits some. The data hold 150,000 to 200,000 clones, with about 87% observed a single time. The sequenced material came from peripheral blood. The receptors come from a woman in her seventies with COVID-19, enrolled during active disease. Both conserved end residues are trimmed from each CDR3. Each record gives: J gene, V gene, CDR3 protein.

j_call: TRBJ1-3; v_call: TRBV10-3; cdr3_aa: ATRSTGSGNTIY
j_call: TRBJ2-2; v_call: TRBV4-1; cdr3_aa: ASSHRTGISGELF
j_call: TRBJ2-5; v_call: TRBV3-1/TRBV3-2; cdr3_aa: ASSQDPRPGQIKKETQY
j_call: TRBJ2-5; v_call: TRBV5-1; cdr3_aa: ASSPLAGDPQETQY
j_call: TRBJ2-3; v_call: TRBV7-7; cdr3_aa: ASSGRDSESTDTQY
j_call: TRBJ2-5; v_call: TRBV11-3; cdr3_aa: ASSLRTSGRIETQY
j_call: TRBJ1-6; v_call: TRBV27; cdr3_aa: ASSLGMLNSPLH
j_call: TRBJ1-3; v_call: TRBV11-3; cdr3_aa: ASSLAPGHRSGNTIY
j_call: TRBJ2-1; v_call: TRBV28; cdr3_aa: AALTWRGSSYNEQF
j_call: TRBJ1-2; v_call: TRBV12-5; cdr3_aa: ASDSRGGYT
j_call: TRBJ1-4; v_call: TRBV19; cdr3_aa: ASSPTGTVYEKLF
j_call: TRBJ2-3; v_call: TRBV4-1; cdr3_aa: ASSQDRQGRTDTQY
j_call: TRBJ1-6; v_call: TRBV27; cdr3_aa: ASRFGTDSPLH
j_call: TRBJ1-3; v_call: TRBV4-1; cdr3_aa: ASSQATGFRNTIY
j_call: TRBJ1-1; v_call: TRBV12-3/TRBV12-4; cdr3_aa: ASRQTGVTEAF
j_call: TRBJ2-7; v_call: TRBV5-8; cdr3_aa: ASSFYGTGVYEQY